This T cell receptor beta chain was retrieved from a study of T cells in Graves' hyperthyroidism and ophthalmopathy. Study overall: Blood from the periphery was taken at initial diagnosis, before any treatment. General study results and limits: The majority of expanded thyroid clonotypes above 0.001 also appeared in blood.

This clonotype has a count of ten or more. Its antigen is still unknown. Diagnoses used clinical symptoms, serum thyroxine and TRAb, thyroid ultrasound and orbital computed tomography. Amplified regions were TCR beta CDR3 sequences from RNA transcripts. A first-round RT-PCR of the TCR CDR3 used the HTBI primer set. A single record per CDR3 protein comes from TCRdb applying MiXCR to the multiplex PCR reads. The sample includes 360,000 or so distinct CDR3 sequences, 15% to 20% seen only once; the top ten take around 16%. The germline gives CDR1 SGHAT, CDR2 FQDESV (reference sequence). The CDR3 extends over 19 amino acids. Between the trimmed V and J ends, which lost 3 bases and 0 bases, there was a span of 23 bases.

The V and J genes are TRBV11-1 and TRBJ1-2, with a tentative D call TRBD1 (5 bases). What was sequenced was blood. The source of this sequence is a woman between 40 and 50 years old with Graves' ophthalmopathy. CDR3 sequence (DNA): TGTGCCAGCAGCTTCCGGGTGGTCTCCGTGGGGGGAGCTAACTATGGCTACACCTTC. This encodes CASSFRVVSVGGANYGYTF.